The entry that follows covers one T cell receptor beta chain sequence. This entry belongs to a study of blood T cell repertoires in COVID-19. Per the authors' pipeline: Reference gene primer amplification yielded estimated nucleated cell counts. TCRdb's copy holds only in-frame clones and misses some; the assay was immunoSEQ multiplex PCR. The V and J calls and clone size come from that table; D and trimming were worked out from the DNA. The repertoire holds approximately 350,000 clones, around 80% seen once, with 3% in the top ten. J gave up 4 bases and V 4 bases, and 4 bases lay outside the gene matches. CDR1 and CDR2 (germline): SGHTA, FQGNSA. The CDR3 loop spans 15 amino acids.

The source is a young man with active or convalescent COVID-19. This chain joins TRBV7-2 and TRBJ1-2; 12 nucleotides align to TRBD1. Sequencing was done on a sample of peripheral blood. The CDR3 loop is CASSSGTGGVYGYTF. CDR3 coding DNA: TGTGCCAGCAGCTCTGGGACAGGGGGCGTCTATGGCTACACCTTC.